This T cell receptor (beta chain) was identified in a study of shared T cell receptors in the human thymus. In its sample, this clone was seen a few times. Clones were sequenced by immunoSEQ multiplex PCR, and TCRdb holds only the in-frame ones, with some missing. The sample records under 850,000 clones, 88% being singletons. These records were also assigned to another study, of human thymus T cells. According to that study: Repertoires from thymus and blood appeared to show biased V and J gene usage.

Sample: thymocytes. This clonotype originated in a boy in the first two years of life with a congenital heart defect.

The CDR3, as DNA: TGTGCCAGCAGCTTGCCCTCACAGGGGTCAGTGGGCTACACCTTC. It codes for CASSLPSQGSVGYTF. The rearrangement uses TRBV5-4 and TRBJ1-2; 7 nucleotides line up with TRBD1. From germline, CDR1 is SGHNT and CDR2 YYREEE (reference sequence). V was pared by 1 base and J by 8 bases, with 11 bases of the junction left unmatched. This CDR3 comprises 15 residues.